This is a list of T cell receptor beta chains from one sample in a study of blood T cells in healthy people across ages. TCRdb re-derived calls from the 5' RACE reads in MiXCR, one entry per CDR3 protein. The table shows hundreds of thousands of distinct CDR3 sequences, with roughly 49% occurring only once. Material for sequencing was blood. The receptors here all came from a woman aged 55-70 years in good health. Each CDR3 is given without its conserved first and last residue.

v_call	j_call	cdr3_aa
TRBV5-1	-	ASSLGQPEQY
TRBV7-2	TRBJ1-5	AISLDGMGQPQH
TRBV5-1	TRBJ2-5	VSSLIQGTQY
TRBV29-1	TRBJ2-2	SVLTGRGLTTGELF
TRBV18	TRBJ2-3	ASSPTSILDTQY
TRBV15	TRBJ2-7	ATSRARPGRRSDEQY
TRBV7-2	TRBJ2-3	ASSDLTSTDTQY
TRBV6-2/TRBV6-3	TRBJ2-4	ASSARGVEAKNIQY
TRBV21-1	TRBJ2-7	ASSKFPGIGEQY
TRBV29-1	TRBJ2-1	SVDGAGGSNEQF
TRBV7-9	TRBJ1-2	ASSFPTGMGPDYGYT
TRBV12-3/TRBV12-4	TRBJ1-2	ASSPLGLNYGYT
TRBV6-1	TRBJ2-5	ASSPSIQETQY
TRBV7-9	TRBJ2-7	ASSLVRFQGAIYEQY
TRBV9	TRBJ1-1	ASSVALAGHTEAF
TRBV5-5	TRBJ1-2	ASNRDPLGYT
TRBV24-1	TRBJ2-1	ATSDFLDGHNEQF
TRBV4-2	TRBJ2-1	ASSHPRGGTGDEQF
TRBV5-8	TRBJ2-7	ASSVHRVGNYEQY
TRBV5-1	-	ASSVTINNEQY
TRBV20-1	TRBJ2-1	SARVGGGLNEQF
TRBV5-1	TRBJ2-1	ASSRSGEYVEQF
TRBV29-1	TRBJ2-3	SVARGTSADTQY